This T cell receptor (beta chain) was obtained from a study of blood T cells in healthy people across ages. Study-level background: Template switching captured about one barcoded beta molecule per two T cells.

The second PCR ran about 6 to 12 cycles with a sample-barcoded 5' primer and J-beta primers. Researchers report that each sample yielded at least 2.5 million CDR3-containing paired-end reads. TCRdb reanalysed the 5' RACE reads using MiXCR and keeps one entry per CDR3 protein. The sample contains about 650,000 distinct CDR3 sequences, about 30% of which appear only once. The CDR3 sequence is 13 residues long. Germline V gives CDR1 MNHNS, CDR2 SASEGT. With each sample, at least 5.5 micrograms of total RNA were extracted. This chain joins TRBV6-1 and TRBJ2-4, with 9 nucleotides matching TRBD1. The end of the DNA fits TRBJ2-5 better, so the J call may be wrong. The sequenced sample was blood. The TCR comes from a woman aged 80 or over in good health. CDR3 amino acids: CASRDRGKETQYF. CDR3 nucleotide sequence: TGTGCCAGCAGGGACAGGGGCAAAGAGACCCAGTACTTC.